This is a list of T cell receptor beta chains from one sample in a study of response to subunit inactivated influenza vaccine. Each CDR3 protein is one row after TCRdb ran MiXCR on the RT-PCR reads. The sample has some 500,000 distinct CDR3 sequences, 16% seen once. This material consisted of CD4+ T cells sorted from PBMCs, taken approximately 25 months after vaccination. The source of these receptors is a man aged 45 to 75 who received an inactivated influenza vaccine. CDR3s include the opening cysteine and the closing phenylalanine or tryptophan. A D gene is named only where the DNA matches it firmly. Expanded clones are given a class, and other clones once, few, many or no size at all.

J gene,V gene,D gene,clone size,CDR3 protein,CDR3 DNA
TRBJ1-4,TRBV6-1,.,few,CASSPRGGQGELFF,TGTGCCAGCAGTCCCCGGGGGGGCCAAGGGGAACTGTTTTTT
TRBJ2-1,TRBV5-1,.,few,CASRVPGAYNEQFF,TGCGCCAGCAGGGTACCCGGAGCCTACAATGAGCAGTTCTTC
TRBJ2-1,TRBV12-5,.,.,CASGTRSSLSSYNEQFF,TGTGCTAGTGGTACCCGGTCCTCTCTTAGCTCCTACAATGAGCAGTTCTTC
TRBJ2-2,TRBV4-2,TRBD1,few,CASSQDRARGRDRELFF,TGTGCCAGCAGCCAAGATCGGGCCAGGGGGCGCGACCGGGAGCTGTTTTTT
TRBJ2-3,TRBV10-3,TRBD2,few,CAISDLAGGRTDTQYF,TGTGCCATCAGTGATTTGGCGGGAGGGCGCACAGATACGCAGTATTTT
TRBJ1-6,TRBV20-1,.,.,CSSRSGQNSPLHF,TGCAGTTCTAGGTCGGGGCAGAATTCACCCCTCCACTTT
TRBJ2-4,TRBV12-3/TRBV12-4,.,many,CASSFWGSKNIQYF,TGTGCCAGCAGTTTTTGGGGGTCCAAAAACATTCAGTACTTC
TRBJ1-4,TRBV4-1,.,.,CASSPTYSRRNEKLFF,TGCGCCAGCAGCCCTACCTACTCAAGGCGTAATGAAAAACTGTTTTTT
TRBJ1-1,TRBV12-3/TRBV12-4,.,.,CASSQGGGGTEAFF,TGTGCCAGCAGTCAAGGAGGGGGAGGCACTGAAGCTTTCTTT
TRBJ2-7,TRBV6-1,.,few,CASSEAPRYEQYF,TGTGCCAGCAGTGAAGCCCCCCGGTACGAGCAGTACTTC
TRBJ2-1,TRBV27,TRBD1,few,CASSLPRQGIYEQFF,TGTGCCAGCAGTTTACCTCGACAGGGAATATATGAGCAGTTCTTC
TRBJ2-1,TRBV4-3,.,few,CASSQDDYNEQFF,TGCGCCAGCAGCCAAGATGACTACAATGAGCAGTTCTTC
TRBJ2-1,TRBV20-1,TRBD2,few,CSATGTSGFF,TGCAGTGCAACCGGGACTAGCGGGTTCTTC
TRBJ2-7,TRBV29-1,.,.,CSVEMYTPDSSYEQYF,TGCAGCGTCGAAATGTACACGCCTGACAGTTCCTACGAGCAGTACTTC
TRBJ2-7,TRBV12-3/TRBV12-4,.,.,CASSFFGEQYF,TGTGCCAGCAGTTTCTTTGGGGAGCAGTACTTC
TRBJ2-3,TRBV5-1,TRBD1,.,CASSKGQGTDTQYF,TGCGCCAGCAGCAAAGGACAGGGAACAGATACGCAGTATTTT
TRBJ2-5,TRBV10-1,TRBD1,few,CASSPGTGSRKTQYF,TGCGCCAGCAGCCCCGGGACAGGGAGTCGTAAGACCCAGTACTTC
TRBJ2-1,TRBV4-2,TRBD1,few,CASSQGRGPYNEQFF,TGTGCCAGCAGCCAGGGAAGGGGGCCCTACAATGAGCAGTTCTTC
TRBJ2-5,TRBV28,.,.,CASRDPLRETQYF,TGTGCCAGCAGGGACCCGTTACGAGAGACCCAGTACTTC
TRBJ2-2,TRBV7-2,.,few,CASSLATALGELFF,TGTGCCAGCAGCTTAGCTACAGCACTCGGGGAGCTGTTTTTT
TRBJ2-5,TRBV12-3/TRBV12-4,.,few,CASSLMSAEGETQYF,TGTGCCAGCAGTTTAATGTCAGCGGAGGGGGAGACCCAGTACTTC
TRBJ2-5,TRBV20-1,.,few,CSVATASQETQYF,TGCAGTGTCGCGACAGCTTCTCAAGAGACCCAGTACTTC